These 19 T cell receptor beta chains originate from one sample sequenced in a study of radiation and T cells in renal cell carcinoma. The time point: baseline pretreatment blood. This sample's treatment: 15 Gy SBRT to primary tumor, nephrectomy 4 weeks later. This table comes from immunoSEQ multiplex PCR, and its TCRdb copy is limited to in-frame clones, with some not included. The table shows roughly 130,000 clones, with nearly 90% occurring only once. Material: blood, obtained from a patient whose treatment included radiotherapy and nephrectomy. These receptors originate from a woman in her fifties or sixties with renal cell carcinoma.

V gene TRBV10-3 combines with J gene TRBJ2-5; tentative D call: TRBD2 (5 bases). Germline V gives CDR1 ENHRY, CDR2 SYGVKD. CDR3 length: 13 residues. Trimming took 8 bases from V and 5 from J, leaving 15 bases between them. The CDR3 loop is CAIEAGLGETQYF. In nucleotides, the CDR3 is TGTGCCATCGAGGCGGGCCTTGGGGAGACCCAGTACTTC.

For the CDR3, the DNA is TGTGCCAGCAGCCCAGGGTCTTCACCCCTCCACTTT. This encodes CASSPGSSPLHF. The chain employs TRBV9 and TRBJ1-6, with a possible D match to TRBD1 (5 bases). This CDR3 comprises 12 residues. Between the trimmed V and J ends, which lost 4 bases and 9 bases, there was a span of 8 bases. In germline, CDR1 is SGDLS, CDR2 YYNGEE.

The chain couples TRBV5-6 to TRBJ2-3; 7 bases fit TRBD2. This CDR3 has 16 residues. The germline gives CDR1 SGHDT, CDR2 YYEEEE. The junction had 15 bases not matched to a gene; V was cut back by 4 bases and J by 7 bases. This chain's CDR3 is CASSMRKWGGRNTQYF. The CDR3 DNA reads as TGTGCCAGCAGCATGAGAAAGTGGGGGGGAAGAAATACGCAGTATTTT.

This rearrangement joins TRBV6-1 to TRBJ1-5, with no clear D. V was clipped by 0 bases and J by 7 bases, with 7 bases between them. There are 13 residues in the CDR3. Germline V gene sequence: CDR1 MNHNS, CDR2 SASEGT. CDR3 DNA: TGTGCCAGCAGTGAAGCTAAGCGGCAGCCCCAGCATTTT. Its protein is CASSEAKRQPQHF.

CDR3 region: CASSPPEQGNYGYTF. CDR3 nucleotides: TGTGCCAGCTCACCACCTGAGCAGGGGAACTATGGCTACACCTTC. V is TRBV18 and J is TRBJ1-2; possible D gene TRBD1, 6 bases. This CDR3 has 15 amino acids. V lost 0 bases and J 2 bases, leaving 10 bases between the germline ends. Germline V gene lookup returns CDR1 KGHSH and CDR2 LQKENI.

The CDR3 DNA sequence: TGTGCCAGCAGTGGGGACATCAACACTGAAGCTTTCTTT. Amino acid sequence: CASSGDINTEAFF. The chain has TRBV2 and TRBJ1-1; maybe TRBD1 (6 bases). CDR1 SNHLY and CDR2 FYNNEI come from the germline V gene. This CDR3 spans 13 amino acids. The ends were cut back, 4 bases at V and 2 bases at J, with 8 bases in the middle.

The chain combines TRBV30 with TRBJ2-6, with 7 bases aligning to TRBD1. The CDR3 is 17 amino acids. Germline CDR1 and CDR2: GTSNPN and SVGIG (reference sequence). Losses at the gene ends were 4 bases for V and 2 bases for J; bases not matched to a gene: 11. CDR3: CAWMGGYRGPGANVLTF. CDR3 DNA sequence: TGTGCCTGGATGGGTGGTTACAGGGGCCCTGGGGCCAACGTCCTGACTTTC.

J is TRBJ2-1 and V is TRBV9; 13 bases map to TRBD2. V was clipped by 3 bases and J by 4 bases; unmatched bases: 4. There are 16 residues in the CDR3. Looked up from germline, CDR1 is SGDLS and CDR2 is YYNGEE. The CDR3 DNA is TGTGCCAGCAGCGGGACTAGCGGGGGCCGGTACAATGAGCAGTTCTTC. Amino acids: CASSGTSGGRYNEQFF.

The V and J genes are TRBV11-2 and TRBJ1-5; 7 bases match TRBD1. Germline CDR1 and CDR2: SGHAT and FQNNGV. The CDR3 has 13 residues. The V gene end was trimmed by 1 base and the J gene end by 6 bases; junction bases not matched to a gene: 0. CDR3: CASSLAGGQPQHF. In DNA form, the CDR3 reads TGTGCCAGCAGCTTAGCAGGGGGTCAGCCCCAGCATTTT.

This clone was picked up many times. The J gene is TRBJ2-7, the V gene TRBV7-9; tentatively, D is TRBD1 (5 bases). The CDR3 extends over 12 amino acids. V was clipped by 1 base and J by 12 bases, with 13 bases between them. CDR1 SEHNR and CDR2 FQNEAQ come from the germline V gene (reference sequence). CDR3 amino acids: CASSLVGLDRYF. The CDR3 DNA reads TGTGCCAGCAGCTTAGTGGGGCTCGACCGGTACTTC.

This chain uses TRBV7-9 with TRBJ2-1, with D unresolved. V dropped 4 bases and J dropped 5 bases, with 12 bases sitting between them. The CDR3 covers 14 residues. Germline CDR1 and CDR2: SEHNR and FQNEAQ (reference sequence). The CDR3 bases are TGTGCCAGCAGCTCTAAGGGTCTCAACAATGAGCAGTTCTTC. Residues: CASSSKGLNNEQFF.

In this sample, this clone turned up once. The rearrangement joins TRBV6-5 to TRBJ1-2; 7 nucleotides match TRBD1. The CDR3 is 15 residues long. Trimming at V came to 5 bases and at J to 3 bases, leaving 9 bases not matched to a gene. Germline-derived CDR1 and CDR2 are MNHEY and SVGAGI. CDR3 sequence: CASSRTGQVYYGYTF. CDR3 coding DNA: TGTGCCAGCAGTCGCACCGGACAGGTCTACTATGGCTACACCTTC.

The chain is built from TRBV29-1 and TRBJ2-1; a weak D match, TRBD1 (6 bases). The CDR3 extends over 13 amino acids. CDR1 SQVTM and CDR2 ANQGSEA come from the germline V gene. The V and J ends lost 7 bases and 3 bases respectively, with 13 bases between them. The CDR3: CSAGDTYYNEQFF. CDR3 bases: TGCAGCGCCGGGGACACCTACTACAATGAGCAGTTCTTC.

The gene calls are TRBV6-1 and TRBJ1-5; 7 bases agree with TRBD1. With V trimmed by 0 bases and J by 6 bases, 2 bases remained unmatched. CDR1 and CDR2 (germline): MNHNS, SASEGT. This CDR3 is built from 14 residues. The CDR3 is CASSEAGGGQPQHF. CDR3 bases: TGTGCCAGCAGTGAAGCAGGGGGCGGTCAGCCCCAGCATTTT.

The chain uses TRBV19 and TRBJ2-2; TRBD1 or TRBD2 may be the D gene (5 bases each). Per the germline V gene, CDR1 is LNHDA and CDR2 is SQIVND (reference sequence). Trimming left V 2 bases short and J 0 bases short, with 10 bases between. The CDR3 extends over 16 amino acids. The CDR3 coding sequence is TGTGCCAGTAGTATAAATGGGGGAGCGAACACCGGGGAGCTGTTTTTT. Its translation is CASSINGGANTGELFF. The complete variable domain, with remaining parts taken from reference TRBV19 and TRBJ2-2, reads DGGITQSPKYLFRKEGQNVTLSCEQNLNHDAMYWYRQDPGQGLRLIYYSQIVNDFQKGDIAEGYSVSREKKESFPLTVTSAQKNPTAFYLCASSINGGANTGELFFGEGSRLTVL.

The chain joins TRBV5-6 to TRBJ2-5, with 9 nucleotides matching TRBD1. With 4 bases clipped from V and 6 bases from J, the junction kept 10 bases outside the gene matches. CDR1 and CDR2 from the germline V gene are SGHDT and YYEEEE. The CDR3 has 15 amino acids. The CDR3 DNA follows: TGTGCCAGCAGCCCTGGGACAGGGACAATGAAGACCCAGTACTTC. Amino acid sequence: CASSPGTGTMKTQYF.

This chain connects TRBV2 to TRBJ2-7; D may be TRBD2 (5 bases). V was trimmed by 4 bases and J by 0 bases, leaving 16 bases between them. Germline values: CDR1 SNHLY, CDR2 FYNNEI. The CDR3 runs to 16 residues. CDR3 nucleotide sequence: TGTGCCAGCAGTGTTTACGGAGGAACTGTCTCCTACGAGCAGTACTTC. Translation gives CASSVYGGTVSYEQYF.

This clone has just a few counts. CDR3 amino acids: CTSSQPLTGGWGTDTQYF. CDR3 bases: TGCACCAGCAGCCAACCCCTTACAGGCGGCTGGGGCACAGATACGCAGTATTTT. The V call is TRBV1, the J call TRBJ2-3; TRBD1, as called in the table, went unchecked against the DNA. TRBV1 is a pseudogene segment. The CDR3 contains 18 residues.

This chain links TRBV29-1 with TRBJ2-2; the match to TRBD1 covers 7 bases. Losses at the gene ends were 4 bases for V and 6 bases for J; bases not matched to a gene: 8. Germline CDR1 SQVTM, CDR2 ANQGSEA. CDR3 length: 14 amino acids. CDR3 in DNA: TGCAGCGTTGTAGAGGGGGCTAGGGCCGGGGAGCTGTTTTTT. Its protein product is CSVVEGARAGELFF.